Sequencing of this TCR beta chain was carried out in a study of OX40 agonist ivuxolimab in advanced cancers. Background for the entire study: The costimulatory receptor OX40 (CD134) was targeted by ivuxolimab, a fully human IgG2 agonistic monoclonal antibody. Intravenous ivuxolimab was administered to patients every 2 weeks at six dose levels: 0.01, 0.1, 0.3, 1.5, 3 and 10 mg/kg. Of the roughly 52 dose-escalation patients, hepatocellular carcinoma was present in approximately 20, melanoma in about 15, renal cell carcinoma in 9 and head and neck cancer in 9. In the dose-escalation cohort, 65% to 85% of patients were male, and the mean age was 60 years with a range of roughly 20 to 79. Patients were allowed to have had prior anti-PD-1, anti-PD-L1 or anti-CTLA-4 therapy, and around 43% of the dose-escalation patients had been treated with checkpoint inhibitors. Partial responses occurred in three dose-escalation patients: two with cutaneous melanoma and one with hepatocellular carcinoma. Peripheral TCRbeta sequencing was intended to test whether TCR sequence diversity was altered and clonal T-cell expansion was caused by ivuxolimab. The monotherapy dose-escalation portion (N of about 47 patients) of the phase I ivuxolimab trial is reported in the paper. Overall results and qualifications from the work: After ivuxolimab, more expanded clones were found on average in CD8+ T cells than in CD4+ T cells. In partial responders in the 0.1-3.0 mg/kg groups, normalized peripheral clonal expansion was found to be among the lowest, especially among CD8+ T cells. At doses of 0.1 to 3.0 mg/kg, clonal expansion of both CD4+ and CD8+ blood T cells was observed from baseline to week 6. Low levels of normalized T-cell clonal expansion were also shown by some nonresponding patients. Antigen specificity was not determined for the clonally expanded peripheral T cells.

This clone occurred once. It lacks a known antigen. No clone much larger than this one lies a single base away; base qualities are absent. Patients with autoimmune disease history or receiving systemic immunosuppression were excluded from the trial. Peripheral blood for TCR sequencing was collected from all dose cohorts at baseline, on cycle 4 day 1, and on cycle 7 day 1. The samples were taken from a phase I, first-in-human, multicenter, open-label dose-escalation trial of ivuxolimab. The trial enrolled adults with locally advanced or metastatic head and neck squamous cell, hepatocellular, melanoma or renal cell carcinoma. Before TCR sequencing, CD4+ T cells and CD8+ T cells from peripheral blood were sorted into separate populations. V is cut back by 6 bases and J by 3 bases, with 11 bases in the junction unmatched. The germline V gene supplies CDR1 WSHSY and CDR2 SAAADI. The CDR3 measures 16 amino acids from cysteine to phenylalanine. The sequence is cut down to CDR3 DNA, 48 bases in frame from base 1.

To sequence the TCRbeta CDR3 region, genomic DNA was isolated from the sorted cells. The immunoSEQ Assay was used to sequence the TCRbeta CDR3 regions. Drawn from immuneACCESS, this table holds only the in-frame rearrangements with V and J called that TCRdb kept. Clones are partly lost; checked studies trace under half to an unresolved V gene and leave the rest unexplained. Here the sample has roughly 88,000 clones; over 75% occur a single time. Roughly 4.5% of the sample lies in the top ten. The sample in question was CD4+ or CD8+ T cells sorted from blood, obtained in a trial of the OX40 agonist ivuxolimab. This receptor was identified in an adult with an advanced solid tumor such as melanoma, head and neck, liver or kidney cancer. The V and J segments used are TRBV10-2 and TRBJ2-7; 10 central bases correspond to TRBD1. The DNA sequence is as follows: TGCGCCAGCAGACCACCCGGGACAGGGGATTTCTACGAGCAGTACTTC. It translates as CASRPPGTGDFYEQYF.